One and the same sample provided the 24 T cell receptor beta chains below, sequenced in a study of blood T cell repertoires in COVID-19. Some clones are missing from TCRdb's copy, which holds only in-frame ones; the method was immunoSEQ multiplex PCR. The table lists 200,000 to 250,000 clones, approximately 80% of them singletons, with about 13% in the top ten. The specimen was peripheral blood. The receptors were gathered from a human donor in a cohort sampled during active COVID-19.

V is TRBV7-9 and J is TRBJ1-1; D gene ambiguous. Between the trimmed V and J ends, which lost 5 bases and 8 bases, there was a span of 12 bases. Germline lookup yields CDR1 SEHNR and CDR2 FQNEAQ (reference sequence). The CDR3 runs 12 residues. The CDR3 DNA reads as TGTGCCAGCAGCCGCATACCCCAGGAAGCTTTCTTT. The encoded protein is CASSRIPQEAFF.

The chain is built from TRBV30 and TRBJ2-7; possible D gene TRBD2, 7 bases. CDR1 and CDR2 (germline): GTSNPN, SVGIG (reference sequence). Between the trimmed V and J ends, which lost 0 bases and 6 bases, there was a span of 9 bases. This CDR3 contains 12 residues. CDR3 protein: CAWSVGGAEQYF. The CDR3 DNA reads as TGTGCCTGGAGTGTGGGGGGGGCCGAGCAGTACTTC. Filled out from reference TRBV30 and TRBJ2-7, the complete variable domain reads SQTIHQWPATLVQPVGSPLSLECTVEGTSNPNLYWYRQAAGRGLQLLFYSVGIGQISSEVPQNLSASRPQDRQFILSSKKLLLSDSGFYLCAWSVGGAEQYFGPGTRLTVT.

The rearrangement uses TRBV18 and TRBJ2-2; D is ambiguous. The CDR3 extends over 14 amino acids. Looked up from germline, CDR1 is KGHSH and CDR2 is LQKENI. Trimming took 3 bases from V and 3 from J, leaving 8 bases between them. The CDR3 reads CASSPYADTGELFF. The CDR3 region has the DNA TGTGCCAGCTCACCCTACGCGGACACCGGGGAGCTGTTTTTT.

This chain links TRBV29-1 with TRBJ2-5, with 9 bases lining up with TRBD1. Germline CDR1 reads SQVTM; CDR2 reads ANQGSEA. This CDR3 region has 13 residues. V dropped 3 bases and J dropped 4; count of bases not matched to a gene: 3. The CDR3 nucleotides read TGCAGCGTTGACGACAGGGGGTCAGAGACCCAGTACTTC. Protein: CSVDDRGSETQYF.

V usage is TRBV6-5 and J usage is TRBJ2-7; 8 bases match TRBD1. Germline V gene data show CDR1 as MNHEY and CDR2 as SVGAGI. This CDR3 contains 14 residues. V was pared by 6 bases and J by 2 bases, with 6 bases of the junction left unmatched. In DNA form, the CDR3 reads TGTGCCAGCAGGGACAGGGTCAAGACCTACGAGCAGTACTTC. As protein: CASRDRVKTYEQYF.

This clone was observed once. The V and J genes are TRBV5-5 and TRBJ2-7; tentatively, D is TRBD2 (5 bases). The V and J ends lost 7 bases and 6 bases respectively, with 20 bases between them. Germline V gene sequence: CDR1 SGHKS, CDR2 YYEKEE (reference sequence). CDR3 length: 14 residues. In DNA, the CDR3 is TGTGCCAGCGTACCTCGGGGAGTCGACGGCGAGCAGTACTTC. Amino acids: CASVPRGVDGEQYF.

This chain joins TRBV27 and TRBJ2-1; 8 positions match TRBD2. Trimming removed 3 bases from V and 4 bases from J; junction bases left unmatched: 2. The CDR3 runs 14 residues. The germline V gene encodes CDR1 MNHEY and CDR2 SMNVEV (reference sequence). Here the CDR3 DNA reads TGTGCCAGCAGTTTGGGACTAGATTACAATGAGCAGTTCTTC. Encoded protein: CASSLGLDYNEQFF.

The chain recombines TRBV7-7 with TRBJ2-1, with TRBD2 as a possible D gene (5 bases). Germline assignment: CDR1 SSHAT and CDR2 FNYEAQ (reference sequence). The CDR3 is 15 amino acids. The V and J ends lost 0 bases and 0 bases respectively, with 6 bases between them. The CDR3 nucleotides read TGTGCCAGCAGCTTAGCGGGAGTCTCCTACAATGAGCAGTTCTTC. Amino acid sequence: CASSLAGVSYNEQFF.

This sequence joins TRBV2 and TRBJ2-1; D is uncertain. The CDR3 consists of 14 residues. Germline V gene sequence: CDR1 SNHLY, CDR2 FYNNEI. V lost 7 bases and J lost 6, with 16 bases in between. Here the CDR3 reads CASKSTVYSNEQFF. The CDR3, as DNA: TGTGCCAGCAAAAGCACGGTTTACAGCAATGAGCAGTTCTTC.

The rearrangement uses TRBV27 and TRBJ1-6; D not certain. The germline V and J ends were trimmed by 6 bases and 7 bases, with 13 bases remaining between them. Per the germline V gene, CDR1 is MNHEY and CDR2 is SMNVEV (reference sequence). The CDR3 is 14 residues long. The CDR3 sequence is CASRYGTGNSPLHF. The CDR3 DNA reads as TGTGCCAGCAGATACGGAACGGGGAATTCACCCCTCCACTTT.

The chain links TRBV19 to TRBJ1-1; weak D call: TRBD1 (5 bases). Trimming took off 4 bases at V and 1 base at J, with 13 bases between the two ends. Per the germline V gene, CDR1 is LNHDA and CDR2 is SQIVND (reference sequence). There are 15 residues in the CDR3. CDR3 sequence: CASSTDRDWNTEAFF. In DNA form, the CDR3 reads TGTGCCAGTAGTACCGACCGGGACTGGAACACTGAAGCTTTCTTT.

This clone was picked up a small number of times. The V call is TRBV4-1, the J call TRBJ2-1; no clear D gene. Germline V gene lookup returns CDR1 MGHRA and CDR2 YSYEKL. This CDR3 has 15 residues. V was cut by 5 bases and J by 2 bases, with 13 bases left in between. CDR3 in DNA: TGCGCCAGCAGCACACACGCGGCTACCTACAATGAGCAGTTCTTC. Its translation is CASSTHAATYNEQFF.

The chain carries TRBV19 and TRBJ2-1; D is perhaps TRBD1 (6 bases). V lost 5 bases, J lost 3 bases, and 14 bases lay in between. The CDR3 length is 15 residues. The germline gives CDR1 LNHDA, CDR2 SQIVND (reference sequence). The CDR3 DNA reads TGTGCCAGTAGTTCCCAGGGGCTTGACTACAATGAGCAGTTCTTC. Encoded protein: CASSSQGLDYNEQFF.

The chain combines TRBV4-1 with TRBJ1-1, with D tentatively TRBD1 (6 bases). The CDR3 sequence is 16 residues long. Germline values: CDR1 MGHRA, CDR2 YSYEKL. With 0 bases removed from V and 1 base from J, the gap between germline ends came to 12 bases. The CDR3 nucleotides are TGCGCCAGCAGCCAAGATCTGGACAGCCGGAACACTGAAGCTTTCTTT. This codes for CASSQDLDSRNTEAFF.

J is TRBJ2-7 and V is TRBV15; 8 nucleotides agree with TRBD2. Germline trimming cut 5 bases from V and 3 bases from J; bases unmatched to any gene: 9. The germline gives CDR1 LNHNV, CDR2 YYDKDF (reference sequence). The CDR3 loop spans 15 amino acids. CDR3 bases: TGTGCCACCAGCGCCGACGCCGGGACTAGCTACGAGCAGTACTTC. Translating it yields CATSADAGTSYEQYF.

The V gene is TRBV20-1, the J gene TRBJ1-2; no reliable D call. Germline V gives CDR1 DFQATT, CDR2 SNEGSKA (reference sequence). CDR3 length equals 13 residues. The ends were cut back, 6 bases at V and 1 base at J, with 12 bases in the middle. CDR3: CSASPGFNYGYTF. Here the CDR3 DNA reads TGCAGTGCCAGTCCCGGGTTTAACTATGGCTACACCTTC.

The genes are TRBV6-5 and TRBJ2-7, with 10 bases that match TRBD2. CDR1 and CDR2 (germline): MNHEY, SVGAGI. The J segment lost 7 bases and the V segment lost 0 bases, leaving 9 bases of the junction unmatched. The CDR3 has 16 residues. CDR3 bases: TGTGCCAGCAGTTACTCAAGGAGCGGGAGGGCAGGGGAGCAGTACTTC. Protein: CASSYSRSGRAGEQYF.

The CDR3 protein is CAISESGPTYEQYF. CDR3 in DNA: TGTGCCATCAGTGAGTCGGGGCCAACCTACGAGCAGTACTTC. The chain is built from TRBV10-3 and TRBJ2-7; TRBD1 is a possible D gene (5 bases). The CDR3 consists of 14 residues. CDR1 and CDR2 from the germline V gene are ENHRY and SYGVKD. Trimming cost V 0 bases and J 2 bases, with 8 bases left between them.

The V gene is TRBV2, the J gene TRBJ2-7; 7 bases align to TRBD2. This CDR3 region has 17 residues. With 3 bases clipped from V and 6 bases from J, the junction kept 17 bases outside the gene matches. The germline V gene encodes CDR1 SNHLY and CDR2 FYNNEI. This CDR3 is CASSDWGSAGESSEQYF. In nucleotides, the CDR3 is TGTGCCAGCAGTGATTGGGGCTCGGCGGGAGAGAGTTCCGAGCAGTACTTC.

The rearrangement links TRBV11-2 to TRBJ2-2, with D possibly matching TRBD1 (6 bases). The CDR3 runs to 13 residues. Trimming cost V 7 bases and J 4 bases, with 10 bases left between them. CDR1 SGHAT and CDR2 FQNNGV come from the germline V gene. CDR3 nucleotide sequence: TGTGCCAGCAACAGGGCGGGCACCGGGGAGCTGTTTTTT. Its protein is CASNRAGTGELFF.

The chain joins TRBV19 to TRBJ1-1, with 9 bases aligning to TRBD1. There are 14 residues in the CDR3. The germline V gene encodes CDR1 LNHDA and CDR2 SQIVND (reference sequence). After removal of 5 bases from V and 5 bases from J, the junction contained 6 bases not matched to a gene. The CDR3 coding sequence is TGTGCCAGTAGTTTGGGACAGGGTTGGACTGAAGCTTTCTTT. Protein product: CASSLGQGWTEAFF.

The rearrangement joins TRBV28 to TRBJ1-1; D gene uncertain. CDR3 length equals 14 residues. V lost 2 bases and J lost 1, with 8 bases in between. Germline V gene sequence: CDR1 MDHEN, CDR2 SYDVKM. CDR3 DNA: TGTGCCAGCAGTTTAGTAAACAGGAACACTGAAGCTTTCTTT. Its protein product is CASSLVNRNTEAFF.

The V gene is TRBV28, the J gene TRBJ1-5, with TRBD1 identical over 9 bases. This CDR3 contains 17 residues. V gave up 2 bases and J gave up 4 bases; unmatched junction bases: 9. Germline CDR1 reads MDHEN; CDR2 reads SYDVKM. CDR3: CASSLGVRDRDNQPQHF. Here the CDR3 DNA reads TGTGCCAGCAGTTTAGGGGTCCGGGACAGGGATAATCAGCCCCAGCATTTT. The entire variable domain, with the rest obtained from reference TRBV28 and TRBJ1-5, is as follows: DVKVTQSSRYLVKRTGEKVFLECVQDMDHENMFWYRQDPGLGLRLIYFSYDVKMKEKGDIPEGYSVSREKKERFSLILESASTNQTSMYLCASSLGVRDRDNQPQHFGDGTRLSIL.

The chain couples TRBV19 to TRBJ1-5; TRBD1 matches 8 bases. Germline CDR1 LNHDA, CDR2 SQIVND (reference sequence). V shed 3 bases and J 6 bases; nucleotides not matched to a gene: 16. This CDR3 is 18 amino acids long. The CDR3 coding sequence is TGTGCCAGTAGTATTAAATCAGGGCGACAGGGGAGGTGTCAGCCCCAGCATTTT. Its protein is CASSIKSGRQGRCQPQHF. The whole variable domain, filled in from reference TRBV19 and TRBJ1-5, reads DGGITQSPKYLFRKEGQNVTLSCEQNLNHDAMYWYRQDPGQGLRLIYYSQIVNDFQKGDIAEGYSVSREKKESFPLTVTSAQKNPTAFYLCASSIKSGRQGRCQPQHFGDGTRLSIL.